The present TCR beta chain was sequenced within a study of T cell repertoires in aging, cancer and after chemotherapy. Study-wide background: Six age groups, ranging from 30 or younger to 70 or older, included the donors. Pre- and post-chemotherapy samples were paired from chronic lymphocytic leukemia patients treated with fludarabine- or bendamustine-based regimens. Study-wide results and limits: Median generation probability rose over the chemotherapy interval in each cancer cohort, suggesting rebound thymic output. The repertoire data cannot show anything about immunological memory following chemotherapy.

Amplification of TCR beta used genomic DNA extracted from peripheral blood. CDR3 length: 14 residues. Per germline, CDR1 MNHEY and CDR2 SVGAGI. V was clipped by 4 bases and J by 6 bases; unmatched bases: 6. This clonotype was counted a few times. Its antigen is as yet unknown. Multiplex touch-down PCR with TRB-A/B primers amplified rearranged V-D-J TRB sequences. TCRdb passed the multiplex PCR reads through MiXCR, listing each CDR3 protein once. Of over 2,000 distinct CDR3 sequences listed, approximately 54% are singletons. The sequenced sample was blood. The gene calls are TRBV6-5 and TRBJ2-7; 10 bases line up with TRBD1. The receptor's source is a human donor with a blood cancer. This CDR3 is CASSWGQGLSEQYF. CDR3 coding DNA: TGTGCCAGCAGTTGGGGACAGGGGCTCAGCGAGCAGTACTTC.